The source of this T cell receptor (beta chain) is a study of CD8+ T cells in alopecia areata. Study outcomes and limitations: Alphabeta T cells residing in normal skin are also sequenced in scalp samples. Patients showed less clear TCR sequence sharing than mice, possibly partly because of HLA diversity. Especially in alopecia totalis/universalis, lesional scalp showed greater clonality than normal scalp did.

Sorted populations comprised CD4+ and CD8+ T cells obtained from PBMCs. As to this clone: The antigen remains undetermined.

In each case, RNA was isolated and then reverse transcribed into cDNA as the sequencing template. The method was immunoSEQ multiplex PCR; TCRdb's version includes in-frame clones alone and lacks a portion of them. This table holds over 150,000 clones, approximately 60% found once. Sequenced input: CD8+ T cells sorted from blood. The sequence derives from a human donor in good health.

The CDR3 region is CASSAGQPNEAFF. The DNA for the CDR3 is TGTGCCAGCAGTGCGGGACAGCCTAATGAAGCTTTCTTT. The chain uses TRBV2 and TRBJ1-1; 7 bases agree with TRBD1. The V segment lost 4 bases and the J segment 7 bases; nucleotides outside the gene matches: 6. CDR1 and CDR2 from the germline V gene are SNHLY and FYNNEI. The CDR3 contains 13 residues.